One and the same sample provided the 7 T cell receptor beta chains below, sequenced in a study of T cells in Graves' hyperthyroidism and ophthalmopathy. The TCR beta CDR3 regions underwent amplification using RNA transcripts as the source. Carried out on the TCR CDR3, a first-round RT-PCR used the HTBI primer set. Using its own MiXCR run on the multiplex PCR reads, TCRdb lists one record per CDR3 protein. The sample lists around 340,000 distinct CDR3 sequences, roughly 13% occurring once. The sample consisted of blood. The origin of the receptors is a woman aged 25-40 years with Graves' hyperthyroidism.

This clonotype was counted at least ten times. V is TRBV10-1 and J is TRBJ2-5; D is unclear. The CDR3 has 16 residues. The ends were cut back, 5 bases at V and 0 bases at J, with 16 bases in the middle. Germline CDR1 reads WNHNN; CDR2 reads SYGVQD (reference sequence). CDR3 in amino acids: CASSSHLGQDQETQYF. CDR3 in DNA: TGCGCCAGCAGTTCCCATCTCGGGCAGGACCAAGAGACCCAGTACTTC.

The chain has TRBV19 and TRBJ2-7; D not certain. This CDR3 spans 15 amino acids. Trimming removed 1 base at V and 0 bases at J, with 10 bases between. Germline CDR1 is LNHDA and CDR2 is SQIVND (reference sequence). CDR3 DNA sequence: TGTGCCAGTAGTATAGTTTATGACGGCTCCTACGAGCAGTACTTC. Amino acid sequence: CASSIVYDGSYEQYF.

In this sample, this clonotype turned up a few times. The chain carries TRBV9 and TRBJ2-6; 12 positions match TRBD2. The germline V gene has CDR1 SGDLS and CDR2 YYNGEE. The J segment lost 1 base and the V segment lost 3 bases, leaving 8 bases of the junction unmatched. The CDR3 has 19 amino acids. The chain's CDR3 is CASSARRTSGISGANVLTF. As DNA, the CDR3 is TGTGCCAGCAGCGCCAGGCGGACTAGCGGGATATCTGGGGCCAACGTCCTGACTTTC.

This clonotype has a handful of counts. The chain joins TRBV4-1 to TRBJ2-7, with 12 bases that match TRBD2. Germline CDR1 is MGHRA and CDR2 is YSYEKL. The length of the CDR3 is 15 residues. With V trimmed by 3 bases and J by 1 base, 1 base remained unmatched. The CDR3 DNA follows: TGCGCCAGCAGCCACGGGACTAGCGGGTCCTACGAGCAGTACTTC. It codes for CASSHGTSGSYEQYF.

The table lists this clonotype with a few counts. The chain has TRBV20-1 and TRBJ2-1; 7 positions match TRBD2. After removal of 7 bases from V and 9 bases from J, the junction contained 9 bases not matched to a gene. The CDR3 totals 12 residues. Germline CDR1 is DFQATT and CDR2 is SNEGSKA (reference sequence). CDR3 in DNA: TGCAGTGTTGCGGGAGAATCTCCTGAGCAGTTCTTC. Translating it yields CSVAGESPEQFF.

This clonotype was seen ten or more times. This chain links TRBV11-2 with TRBJ2-5; 7 bases are a match to TRBD2. V dropped 5 bases and J dropped 0; count of bases not matched to a gene: 9. The germline gives CDR1 SGHAT, CDR2 FQNNGV. The CDR3 consists of 16 residues. CDR3 region: CASSRSPLANQETQYF. The CDR3, as DNA: TGTGCCAGCAGCAGAAGCCCACTAGCGAACCAAGAGACCCAGTACTTC.

The table lists this clonotype with many counts. V is TRBV7-9 and J is TRBJ2-7; tentative D call: TRBD1 (6 bases). V shed 3 bases and J shed 6 bases, with 9 bases lying between them. The CDR3 contains 12 residues. Germline V gene sequence: CDR1 SEHNR, CDR2 FQNEAQ (reference sequence). The CDR3, as DNA: TGTGCCAGCAGCTTTGGGGGCTCCGAGCAGTACTTC. Translating it yields CASSFGGSEQYF.